The 2 T cell receptor beta chains given below trace back to one sample, sequenced in a study of Ad26.COV2.S vaccination and SARS-CoV-2 variants. TCRdb's table, derived via immunoSEQ multiplex PCR, lists solely in-frame clones and lacks some. The sample lists around 400,000 clones, 75% to 90% occurring once. The sample's treatment: roughly 20 received Ad26.COV2.S at low or high dose, single or two shots; about 5 received placebo; per-sample allocation not given. Repertoires come from day 63 after the first vaccine or placebo injection. The input for sequencing was peripheral blood, taken in a trial of Ad26.COV2.S vaccine versus placebo. These TCRs come from a person between 18 and 59 years old who received the Ad26.COV2.S COVID-19 vaccine or a placebo.

The CDR3 region has the DNA TGTGCCATCAGTGACAAGTTGGAGACCCAGTACTTC. It translates to CAISDKLETQYF. V is TRBV10-3 and J is TRBJ2-5; D is uncertain. CDR1 is ENHRY, CDR2 SYGVKD, per germline. V was pared by 3 bases and J by 5 bases, with 7 bases between. The CDR3 loop spans 12 amino acids.

The chain combines TRBV6-5 with TRBJ1-6; 7 bases map to TRBD1. CDR1 is MNHEY and CDR2 is SVGAGI in the germline V gene. The CDR3 extends over 14 amino acids. Trimming removed 2 bases from V and 10 bases from J; junction bases left unmatched: 5. As DNA, the CDR3 is TGTGCCAGCAGTTACGGGCCAGGGGGATCACCCCTCCACTTT. Its protein is CASSYGPGGSPLHF.